The next 17 T cell receptor beta chains were all read from a single sample in a study of technical replicates of blood from a few donors. TCRdb's table, derived via immunoSEQ multiplex PCR, lists solely in-frame clones and lacks some. The sample yields roughly 80,000 clones, approximately 89% seen once. The sequenced material came from T cells isolated from PBMCs. The receptors originated from a human donor in good health.

CDR3 sequence (DNA): TGTGCCAGCAGCTTGGAACTAGCGGGACTCTACGAGCAGTACTTC. This sequence encodes CASSLELAGLYEQYF. The chain couples TRBV5-4 to TRBJ2-7; TRBD2 matches at 10 bases. CDR1 and CDR2 from the germline V gene are SGHNT and YYREEE (reference sequence). The V and J ends lost 0 bases and 3 bases, in that order; junction bases with no gene match: 3. The CDR3 runs to 15 residues.

A single count supports this clone. V and J are TRBV5-4 and TRBJ2-7; D not resolved. Germline CDR1 reads SGHNT; CDR2 reads YYREEE (reference sequence). V lost 0 bases to trimming and J lost 5 bases, with 12 bases between them. This CDR3 contains 14 residues. CDR3 in DNA: TGTGCCAGCAGCTTGGTTGGTGTGAGTAACGAGCAGTACTTC. This gives the protein CASSLVGVSNEQYF.

The CDR3 nucleotides read TGTGCCAGCAGTGAAGCGCTTCGAGGGAGCTACACCGGGGAGCTGTTTTTT. Translated: CASSEALRGSYTGELFF. The genes are TRBV6-1 and TRBJ2-2; D is perhaps TRBD2 (5 bases). The V end lost 0 bases, the J end lost 3 bases, and 14 bases lay between the germline ends. There are 17 residues in the CDR3. Germline-derived CDR1 and CDR2 are MNHNS and SASEGT.

The chain is built from TRBV2 and TRBJ2-1; a weak D match, TRBD1 (6 bases). Trimming cost V 6 bases and J 5 bases, with 14 bases left between them. Germline V gives CDR1 SNHLY, CDR2 FYNNEI. The CDR3 is 14 residues long. CDR3 coding DNA: TGTGCCAGCAGCAACAGGGTATTAAACAATGAGCAGTTCTTC. Translating gives CASSNRVLNNEQFF. The full variable domain, its missing parts supplied by reference TRBV2 and TRBJ2-1, is EPEVTQTPSHQVTQMGQEVILRCVPISNHLYFYWYRQILGQKVEFLVSFYNNEISEKSEIFDDQFSVERPDGSNFTLKIRSTKLEDSAMYFCASSNRVLNNEQFFGPGTRLTVL.

This clone was detected ten times or more. As DNA, the CDR3 is TGTGCCAGCAGTGACAATAGCGGGAGCTACAATGAGCAGTTCTTC. Its protein is CASSDNSGSYNEQFF. The genes are TRBV6-4 and TRBJ2-1; 9 nucleotides match TRBD2. This CDR3 has 15 amino acids. Germline V gene sequence: CDR1 MRHNA, CDR2 SNTAGT. The V gene end was trimmed by 2 bases and the J gene end by 3 bases; junction bases not matched to a gene: 2.

The genes are TRBV7-3 and TRBJ1-1, with D unclear. The CDR3 runs to 13 residues. The germline V gene encodes CDR1 SGHTA and CDR2 FQGTGA. The V end lost 3 bases, the J end lost 2 bases, and 7 bases lay between the germline ends. The CDR3 protein is CASSFRSNTEAFF. In nucleotides, the CDR3 is TGTGCCAGCAGCTTTAGGAGTAACACTGAAGCTTTCTTT.

V usage is TRBV4-1 and J usage is TRBJ2-7; D is perhaps TRBD1 (6 bases). Germline assignment: CDR1 MGHRA and CDR2 YSYEKL. With 6 bases removed from V and 0 bases from J, the gap between germline ends came to 18 bases. The CDR3 extends over 16 amino acids. CDR3 residues: CASRPLGQYNSYEQYF. The CDR3 bases are TGCGCCAGCAGACCCCTCGGACAGTACAACTCCTACGAGCAGTACTTC.

This chain uses TRBV4-2 with TRBJ2-3; maybe TRBD2 (6 bases). Trimming removed 7 bases at V and 4 bases at J, with 21 bases between. The CDR3 contains 16 residues. Germline-derived CDR1 and CDR2 are LGHNA and YNFKEQ. The CDR3 spells CASNLVAAGGSDTQYF. CDR3 nucleotides: TGTGCCAGCAACCTTGTGGCAGCGGGCGGATCAGATACGCAGTATTTT.

This chain connects TRBV7-8 to TRBJ1-2; D may be TRBD1 (5 bases). This CDR3 is 17 amino acids long. CDR1 SGHVS and CDR2 FQNEAQ come from the germline V gene. V was pared by 5 bases and J by 1 base, with 20 bases between. DNA for the CDR3: TGTGCCAGCAGCCAATTCTTCGACAGTCTCTTTAACTATGGCTACACCTTC. Translating it yields CASSQFFDSLFNYGYTF.

This chain uses TRBV4-1 with TRBJ2-1; D remains ambiguous. Germline CDR1 is MGHRA and CDR2 is YSYEKL. V lost 1 base, J lost 6 bases, and 4 bases lay in between. The CDR3 loop spans 12 amino acids. DNA for the CDR3: TGCGCCAGCAGCCAAGGACTCAATGAGCAGTTCTTC. Encoded protein: CASSQGLNEQFF.

V usage is TRBV28 and J usage is TRBJ1-2, with a possible D match to TRBD1 (5 bases). The CDR3 totals 11 residues. V was pared by 3 bases and J by 7 bases, with 6 bases between. Germline V gene lookup returns CDR1 MDHEN and CDR2 SYDVKM. This chain's CDR3 is CASSFQGGYTF. CDR3 nucleotide sequence: TGTGCCAGCAGTTTTCAGGGTGGCTACACCTTC.

This clone was detected only once. The chain employs TRBV4-1 and TRBJ1-5; D unclear. Germline V lookup: CDR1 MGHRA, CDR2 YSYEKL. Trimming cost V 0 bases and J 6 bases, with 15 bases left between them. CDR3 length: 16 residues. In nucleotides, the CDR3 is TGCGCCAGCAGCCAAGATTTTAATGGACTGATTCAGCCCCAGCATTTT. As protein: CASSQDFNGLIQPQHF.

V usage is TRBV13 and J usage is TRBJ1-1; no definite D call. V lost 3 bases and J lost 0, with 8 bases in between. This CDR3 spans 14 amino acids. Germline CDR1 is PRHDT and CDR2 is FYEKMQ (reference sequence). CDR3 coding DNA: TGTGCCAGCAGCTTCGGGGAGATGAACACTGAAGCTTTCTTT. This encodes CASSFGEMNTEAFF.

The chain has TRBV7-2 and TRBJ2-1; 9 bases fit TRBD1. CDR1 is SGHTA, CDR2 FQGNSA, per germline. V lost 6 bases, J lost 5 bases, and 11 bases stayed unmatched. The CDR3 is made up of 16 amino acids. The CDR3, as DNA: TGTGCCAGCAGAACACAGGGGGCTCAATCTAACAATGAGCAGTTCTTC. Residues: CASRTQGAQSNNEQFF.

CDR3 DNA sequence: TGTGCCAGCAGTGAAGGCGGCCGCTCCTACGAGCAGTACTTC. It yields the protein CASSEGGRSYEQYF. V gene TRBV2 combines with J gene TRBJ2-7; D is unresolved. Trimming stripped 1 base from V and 0 bases from J, with 7 bases between. Per germline, CDR1 SNHLY and CDR2 FYNNEI. The CDR3 runs 14 residues. The whole variable domain, remainder taken from reference TRBV2 and TRBJ2-7, is EPEVTQTPSHQVTQMGQEVILRCVPISNHLYFYWYRQILGQKVEFLVSFYNNEISEKSEIFDDQFSVERPDGSNFTLKIRSTKLEDSAMYFCASSEGGRSYEQYFGPGTRLTVT.

The V and J genes are TRBV5-4 and TRBJ1-1, with TRBD1 matching over 8 bases. Germline CDR1 SGHNT, CDR2 YYREEE (reference sequence). J was trimmed by 4 bases and V by 5 bases; bases with no gene match: 4. The CDR3 totals 13 residues. The CDR3 bases are TGTGCCAGCAGGGCAGGGGGCTCCACTGAAGCTTTCTTT. It yields the protein CASRAGGSTEAFF.

The chain couples TRBV6-5 to TRBJ2-1, with TRBD2 matching over 8 bases. The CDR3 extends over 16 amino acids. After removal of 1 base from V and 0 bases from J, the junction contained 2 bases not matched to a gene. The germline CDR1 and CDR2 sequences are MNHEY and SVGAGI. CDR3 bases: TGTGCCAGCAGTTACTTAGCGGGGAGCTCCTACAATGAGCAGTTCTTC. As protein: CASSYLAGSSYNEQFF.